The present entry profiles one TCR beta chain with its context. These data originate in a study of T cell repertoires in ileal Crohn's disease. For the study at large: Surgery for a complication: stricturing in 61%, penetrating in about 39%.

Per sample, about 480 nanograms of biopsy DNA were TCRB immunosequenced. Generated by immunoSEQ multiplex PCR, the TCRdb table keeps only in-frame clones and is missing some. Here the sample spans more than 5,500 clones, more than 70% being singletons. The specimen was ileal tissue. This sequence was found in an adult with Crohn's disease.

The CDR3 loop is CASSAGQTYNEQFF. The CDR3 region has the DNA TGTGCCAGCAGTGCCGGACAGACTTACAATGAGCAGTTCTTC. The V and J genes are TRBV6-1 and TRBJ2-1, with a weak D call TRBD1 (6 bases). The germline V gene encodes CDR1 MNHNS and CDR2 SASEGT. Trimming removed 4 bases at V and 4 bases at J, with 11 bases between. This CDR3 is built from 14 residues.